This TCR beta chain came from a study of blood T cell repertoires in COVID-19. The length of the CDR3 is 16 residues. Between the trimmed V and J ends, which lost 6 bases and 3 bases, there was a span of 17 bases. Per germline, CDR1 SNHLY and CDR2 FYNNEI. Assay: immunoSEQ multiplex PCR; the TCRdb copy retains only in-frame clones and omits some. The repertoire consists of approximately 200,000 clones, with 80% to 90% occurring once and the leading ten covering approximately 4.8%. The chain couples TRBV2 to TRBJ1-4, with D unresolved. The clonotype was recovered from a woman in her 30s who had been exposed to COVID-19. The sample consisted of PBMCs or T cells enriched from blood (not recorded which). The CDR3 sequence: CASSFLAGLANEKLFF. The CDR3 bases are TGTGCCAGCAGCTTCCTTGCGGGTTTGGCTAATGAAAAACTGTTTTTT. Supplemented by reference TRBV2 and TRBJ1-4, the full variable domain reads EPEVTQTPSHQVTQMGQEVILRCVPISNHLYFYWYRQILGQKVEFLVSFYNNEISEKSEIFDDQFSVERPDGSNFTLKIRSTKLEDSAMYFCASSFLAGLANEKLFFGSGTQLSVL.